This note documents a single TCR beta chain sequence. This clone's antigen is unknown. The CDR3 is cut off 3 residues early in the read; its end comes from the germline J gene. The sample's time point, from its label and the paper: blood sample drawn before combined kidney and bone marrow transplant. For bulk CFSE mixed lymphocyte reactions, CFSE-labeled recipient PBMCs were cocultured for 6 days with irradiated donor PBMCs, after which the cells were stained for CD3/CD4/CD8 and FACS-sorted. Patients were 4 combined kidney and bone marrow transplant recipients from the ITN036ST trial, and only these trial subjects had samples available. Healthy control blood was processed to PBMCs by Ficoll density gradient and cryopreserved, and patient PBMCs were collected before and after transplant. The CDR3 starts with the cysteine, ends with the phenylalanine, and has 15 residues. The 36 bases shown cover part of the CDR3, and their frame starts at base 1. Trimming removed 0 bases from V and 3 bases from J; the gene matches leave 5 bases unexplained. CDR1 SGHDN and CDR2 FVKESK were looked up in the germline V gene.

The data were taken from a study of Tregs in tolerant kidney transplant recipients (dated by TCRdb to between 2018 and 2021). Study-level background: Related donors were used in the transplants with nonmyeloablative bone marrow transplantation, and mixed chimerism was transient in the human trials. Before combined kidney and bone marrow transplantation, this study identified donor-specific regulatory T cells using TCRbeta sequencing and then followed those same cells after transplant.

General findings and caveats noted by the study authors: Biological reproducibility was not directly assessed, although technical replication error appeared to be minimal. Because the PCR primers were changed over time for some patients, nucleotide-level comparison could not be performed across the samples from those patients. The most biologically relevant and donor-specific TCRbeta repertoire appeared to be identified by expanding Tregs with activated donor B cells. Because the study included only a small number of patients, the results must be confirmed in larger populations and under other immunosuppression protocols. In tolerant patients, donor-specific Tregs expanded more than Tregs overall, which suggests antigen-driven rather than nonspecific expansion.

For TCRbeta CDR3 sequencing, genomic DNA was extracted from sorted cells using the QIAGEN DNeasy Blood and Tissue Kit. Through immunoSEQ, high-throughput TCRbeta CDR3 sequencing was done commercially, including PCR amplification with internal controls and bias correction. The original methods were these. A unique productive TCRbeta sequence was defined by the CDR3 nucleotide sequence when primers matched, and otherwise by the CDR3 amino acid sequence together with the Vbeta and Jbeta genes. Sequences were defined as donor-reactive when expanded at least 5-fold in CFSE-low cells versus unstimulated cells and present at a frequency of at least 0.01% in CFSE-low cells. Repertoire divergence was quantified by Jensen-Shannon divergence using the top 100 TCRbeta sequences ranked by frequency. When a sample had multiple sequencing runs, each run was corrected for sorting error separately and the runs were then pooled. In its TCRdb copy, this immuneACCESS table keeps in-frame sequences only and misses some clones. Where compared with another copy, unresolved V genes explain less than half of these, and the others have no known cause. V and J calls and clone size come straight from that table; D and trimming were deduced from the DNA. This sample's table contains 2,000 or so clones. Clones ranked in the top ten supply 15% to 20% of the sample.

Recombination connected TRBV14 to TRBJ2-7; 7 central bases correspond to TRBD1. The source is a human patient who received a combined kidney and bone marrow transplant. The source material was CD4+ T cells from blood cultured with allogeneic cells, sampled before the transplant. The sequenced part of the CDR3 DNA is TGTGCCAGCAGCCAAGACCCGGGACAGAACTACGAG. The resulting protein is CASSQDPGQNYE. Given in full, the CDR3 is CASSQDPGQNYEQYF.